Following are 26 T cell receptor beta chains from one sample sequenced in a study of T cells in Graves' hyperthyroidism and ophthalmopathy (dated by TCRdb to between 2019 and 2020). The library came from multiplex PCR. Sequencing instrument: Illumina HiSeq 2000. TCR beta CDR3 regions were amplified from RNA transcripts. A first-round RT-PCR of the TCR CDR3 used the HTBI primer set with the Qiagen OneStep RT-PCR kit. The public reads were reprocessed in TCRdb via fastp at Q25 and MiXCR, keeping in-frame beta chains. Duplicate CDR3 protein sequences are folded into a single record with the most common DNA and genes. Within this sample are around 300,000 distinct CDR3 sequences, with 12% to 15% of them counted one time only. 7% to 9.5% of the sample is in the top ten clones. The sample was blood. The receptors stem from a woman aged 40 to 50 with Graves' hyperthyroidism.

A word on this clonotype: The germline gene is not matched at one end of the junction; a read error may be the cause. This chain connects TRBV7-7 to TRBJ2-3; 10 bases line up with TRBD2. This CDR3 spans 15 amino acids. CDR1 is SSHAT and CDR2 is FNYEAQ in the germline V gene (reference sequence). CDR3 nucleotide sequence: TGTGCTAGCAGCTCAGCGGGAGGGACCACAGATACGCAGTATTTT. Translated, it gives CASSSAGGTTDTQYF.

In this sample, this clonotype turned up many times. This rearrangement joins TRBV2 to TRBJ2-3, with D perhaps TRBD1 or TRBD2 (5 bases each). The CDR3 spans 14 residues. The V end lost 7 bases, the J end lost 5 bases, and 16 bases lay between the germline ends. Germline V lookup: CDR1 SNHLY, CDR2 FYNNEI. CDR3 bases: TGTGCCAGCACCGACGGGACCGTCGGAGATACGCAGTATTTT. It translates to CASTDGTVGDTQYF.

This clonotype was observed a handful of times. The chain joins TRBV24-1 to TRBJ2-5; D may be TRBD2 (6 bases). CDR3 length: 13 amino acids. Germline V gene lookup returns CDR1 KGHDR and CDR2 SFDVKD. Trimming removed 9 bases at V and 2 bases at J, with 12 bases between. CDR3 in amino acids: CATAGGAQETQYF. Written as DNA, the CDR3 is TGTGCCACCGCCGGCGGGGCGCAAGAGACCCAGTACTTC.

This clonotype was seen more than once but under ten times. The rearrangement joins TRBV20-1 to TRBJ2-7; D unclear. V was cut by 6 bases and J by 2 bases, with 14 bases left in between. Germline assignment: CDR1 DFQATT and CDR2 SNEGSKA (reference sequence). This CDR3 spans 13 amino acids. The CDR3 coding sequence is TGCAGTGCCCCTTCCGGGCAGACCTACGAGCAGTACTTC. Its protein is CSAPSGQTYEQYF.

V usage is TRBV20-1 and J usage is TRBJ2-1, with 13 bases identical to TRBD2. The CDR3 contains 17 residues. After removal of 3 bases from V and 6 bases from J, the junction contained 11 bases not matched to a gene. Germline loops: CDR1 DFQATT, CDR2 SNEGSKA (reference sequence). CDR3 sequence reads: CSARSRGLAGVLNEQFF. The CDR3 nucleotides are TGCAGTGCTAGGTCCCGAGGACTAGCGGGAGTACTCAATGAGCAGTTCTTC.

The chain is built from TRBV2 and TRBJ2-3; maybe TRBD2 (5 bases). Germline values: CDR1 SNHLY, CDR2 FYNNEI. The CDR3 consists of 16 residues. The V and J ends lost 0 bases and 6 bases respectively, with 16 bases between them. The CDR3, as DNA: TGTGCCAGCAGTGAAGCGCGTGGCGGGCCCACGGATACGCAGTATTTT. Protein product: CASSEARGGPTDTQYF. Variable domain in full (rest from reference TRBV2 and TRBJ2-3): EPEVTQTPSHQVTQMGQEVILRCVPISNHLYFYWYRQILGQKVEFLVSFYNNEISEKSEIFDDQFSVERPDGSNFTLKIRSTKLEDSAMYFCASSEARGGPTDTQYFGPGTRLTVL.

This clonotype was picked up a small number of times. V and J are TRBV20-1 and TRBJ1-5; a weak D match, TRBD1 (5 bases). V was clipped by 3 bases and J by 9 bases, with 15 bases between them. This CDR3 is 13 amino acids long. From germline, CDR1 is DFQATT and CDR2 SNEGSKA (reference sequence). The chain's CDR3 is CSARNQGVGPQHF. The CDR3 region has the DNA TGCAGTGCTAGGAACCAGGGAGTCGGGCCCCAGCATTTT.

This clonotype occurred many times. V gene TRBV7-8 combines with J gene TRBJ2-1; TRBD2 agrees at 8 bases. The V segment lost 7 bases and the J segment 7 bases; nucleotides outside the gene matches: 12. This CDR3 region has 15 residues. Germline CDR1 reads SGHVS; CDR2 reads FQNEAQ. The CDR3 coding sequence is TGTGCCAGCACCCTCGGGAGCGGGAGTAGGAATGAGCAGTTCTTC. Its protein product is CASTLGSGSRNEQFF.

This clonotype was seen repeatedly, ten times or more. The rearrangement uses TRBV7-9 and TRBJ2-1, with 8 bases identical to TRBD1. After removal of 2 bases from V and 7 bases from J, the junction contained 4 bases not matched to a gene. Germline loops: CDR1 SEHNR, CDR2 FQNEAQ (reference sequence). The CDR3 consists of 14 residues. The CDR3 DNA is TGTGCCAGCAGCTTAACGCAGGGGGCTAATGAGCAGTTCTTC. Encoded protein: CASSLTQGANEQFF.

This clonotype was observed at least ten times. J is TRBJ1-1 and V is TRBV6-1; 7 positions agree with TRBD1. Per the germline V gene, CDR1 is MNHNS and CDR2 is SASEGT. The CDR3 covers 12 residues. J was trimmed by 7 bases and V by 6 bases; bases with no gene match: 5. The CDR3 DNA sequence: TGTGCCAGCAGATCAGACAGGGATGAAGCTTTCTTT. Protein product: CASRSDRDEAFF.

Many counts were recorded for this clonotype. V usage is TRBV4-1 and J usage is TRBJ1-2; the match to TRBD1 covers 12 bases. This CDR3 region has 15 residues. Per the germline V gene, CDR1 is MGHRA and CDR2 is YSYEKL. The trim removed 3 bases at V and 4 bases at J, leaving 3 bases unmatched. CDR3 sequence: CASSHQGQGAYGYTF. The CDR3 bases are TGCGCCAGCAGCCATCAGGGACAGGGGGCCTATGGCTACACCTTC.

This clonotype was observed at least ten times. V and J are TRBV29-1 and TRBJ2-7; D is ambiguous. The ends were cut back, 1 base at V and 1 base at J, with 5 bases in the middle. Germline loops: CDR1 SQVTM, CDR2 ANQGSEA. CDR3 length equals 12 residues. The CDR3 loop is CSVEGRSYEQYF. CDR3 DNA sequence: TGCAGCGTTGAAGGACGGTCCTACGAGCAGTACTTC.

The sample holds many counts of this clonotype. The CDR3 region has the DNA TGTGCCAGCAGTCCGATGGGGACCACCTACGAGCAGTACTTC. Its translation is CASSPMGTTYEQYF. The rearrangement links TRBV7-2 to TRBJ2-7, with D perhaps assigned TRBD1 or TRBD2 (5 bases each). This CDR3 has 14 residues. Between the trimmed V and J ends, which lost 6 bases and 2 bases, there was a span of 14 bases. Germline V gives CDR1 SGHTA, CDR2 FQGNSA.

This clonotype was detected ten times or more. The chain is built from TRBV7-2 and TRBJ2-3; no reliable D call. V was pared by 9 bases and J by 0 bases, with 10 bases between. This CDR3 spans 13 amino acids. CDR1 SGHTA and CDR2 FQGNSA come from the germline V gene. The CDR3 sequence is CASRAASTDTQYF. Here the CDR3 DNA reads TGTGCCAGTCGGGCAGCTAGCACAGATACGCAGTATTTT.

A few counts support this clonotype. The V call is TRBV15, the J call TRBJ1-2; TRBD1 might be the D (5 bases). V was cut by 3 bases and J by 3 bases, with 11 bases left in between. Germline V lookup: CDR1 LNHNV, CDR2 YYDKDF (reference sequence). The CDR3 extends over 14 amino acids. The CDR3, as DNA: TGTGCCACCAGCAGGGGGGGAAACGACTATGGCTACACCTTC. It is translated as CATSRGGNDYGYTF.

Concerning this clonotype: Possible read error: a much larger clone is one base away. The CDR3 loop reads CASRGTSGRRYNEQFF. The DNA of the CDR3 is TGTGCCAGCAGGGGGACTAGCGGGAGGCGGTACAATGAGCAGTTCTTC. The V gene is TRBV12-3 or TRBV12-4, the J gene TRBJ2-1; 15 bases match TRBD2. This CDR3 region has 16 residues. Unmatched junction bases numbered 4, after V lost 6 bases and J lost 4 bases.

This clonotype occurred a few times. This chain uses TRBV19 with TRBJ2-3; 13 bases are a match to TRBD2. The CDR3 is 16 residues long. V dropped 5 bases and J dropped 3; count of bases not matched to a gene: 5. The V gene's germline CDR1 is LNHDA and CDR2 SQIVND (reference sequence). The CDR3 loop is CASSRGLAGDTDTQYF. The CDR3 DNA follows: TGTGCCAGTAGTCGAGGACTAGCGGGAGATACAGATACGCAGTATTTT.

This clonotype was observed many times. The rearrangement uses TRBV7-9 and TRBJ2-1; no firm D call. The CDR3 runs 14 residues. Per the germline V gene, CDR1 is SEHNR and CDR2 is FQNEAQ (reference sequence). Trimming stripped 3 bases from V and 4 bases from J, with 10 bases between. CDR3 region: CASSLLDTYNEQFF. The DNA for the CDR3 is TGTGCCAGCAGCTTGTTAGACACTTACAATGAGCAGTTCTTC.

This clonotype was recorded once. Written as DNA, the CDR3 is TGTGCCAGCAGTTCCCGGGACAGGGAAGAGACCCAGTACTTC. Its protein product is CASSSRDREETQYF. The V and J genes are TRBV6-5 and TRBJ2-5; TRBD1 aligns across 9 bases. In germline, CDR1 is MNHEY, CDR2 SVGAGI. Trimming cost V 4 bases and J 3 bases; bases outside gene matches: 3. This CDR3 is 14 amino acids long.

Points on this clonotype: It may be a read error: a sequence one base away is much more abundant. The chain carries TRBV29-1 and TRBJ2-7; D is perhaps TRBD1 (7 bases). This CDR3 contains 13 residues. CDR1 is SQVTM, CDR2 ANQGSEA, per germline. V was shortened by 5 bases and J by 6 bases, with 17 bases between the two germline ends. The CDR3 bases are TGCAGCGTTCAAACAGGGGTCGGGAGCGAGCAGTACTTC. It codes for CSVQTGVGSEQYF.

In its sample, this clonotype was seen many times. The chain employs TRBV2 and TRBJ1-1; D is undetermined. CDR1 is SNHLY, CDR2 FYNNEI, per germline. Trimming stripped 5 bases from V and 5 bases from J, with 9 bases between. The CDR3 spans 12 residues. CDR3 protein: CASSFMGTEAFF. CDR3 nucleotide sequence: TGTGCCAGCAGTTTTATGGGGACTGAAGCTTTCTTT.

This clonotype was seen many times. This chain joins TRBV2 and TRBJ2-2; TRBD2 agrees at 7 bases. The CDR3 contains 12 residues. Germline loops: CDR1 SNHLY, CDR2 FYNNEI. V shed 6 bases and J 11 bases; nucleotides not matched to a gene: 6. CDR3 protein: CASRILAFELFF. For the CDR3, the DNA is TGTGCCAGCAGGATACTAGCGTTTGAGCTGTTTTTT.

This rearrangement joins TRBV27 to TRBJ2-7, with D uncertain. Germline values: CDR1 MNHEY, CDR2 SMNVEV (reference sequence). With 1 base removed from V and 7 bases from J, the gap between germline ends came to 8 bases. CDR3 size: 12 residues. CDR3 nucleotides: TGTGCCAGCAGTTTATACCAAGGGGAGCAGTACTTC. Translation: CASSLYQGEQYF.

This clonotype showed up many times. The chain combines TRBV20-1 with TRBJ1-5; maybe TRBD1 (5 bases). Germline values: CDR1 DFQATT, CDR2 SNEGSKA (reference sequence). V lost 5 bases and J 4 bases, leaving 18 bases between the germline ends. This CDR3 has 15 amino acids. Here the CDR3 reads CSACPFGTQNQPQHF. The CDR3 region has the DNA TGCAGTGCTTGCCCGTTTGGGACGCAGAATCAGCCCCAGCATTTT.

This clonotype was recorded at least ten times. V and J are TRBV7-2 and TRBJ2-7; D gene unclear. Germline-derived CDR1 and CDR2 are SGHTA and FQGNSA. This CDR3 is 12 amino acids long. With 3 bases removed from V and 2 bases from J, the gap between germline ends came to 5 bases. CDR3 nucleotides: TGTGCCAGCAGCTTGGCCACCTACGAGCAGTACTTC. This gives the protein CASSLATYEQYF.

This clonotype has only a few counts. CDR3 amino acids: CASSFGLAGLADTQYF. Here the CDR3 DNA reads TGTGCCAGCAGCTTCGGACTAGCGGGACTGGCAGATACGCAGTATTTT. This rearrangement joins TRBV6-1 to TRBJ2-3, with 12 bases identical to TRBD2. The CDR3 length is 16 residues. Germline V CDR1 and CDR2: MNHNS, SASEGT. V was pared by 6 bases and J by 4 bases, with 8 bases of the junction left unmatched.